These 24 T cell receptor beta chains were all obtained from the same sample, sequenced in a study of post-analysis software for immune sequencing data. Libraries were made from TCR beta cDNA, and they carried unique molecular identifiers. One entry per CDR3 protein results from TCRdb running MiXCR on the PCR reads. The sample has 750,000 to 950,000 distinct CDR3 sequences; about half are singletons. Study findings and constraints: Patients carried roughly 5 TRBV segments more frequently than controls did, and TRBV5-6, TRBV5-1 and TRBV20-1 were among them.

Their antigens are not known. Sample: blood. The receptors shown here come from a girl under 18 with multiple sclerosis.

DNA of the CDR3: TGTGCCAGCAGCTTACCGCCTGGTGCGGGCCAGTTCTTC. Translated, it gives CASSLPPGAGQFF. The gene calls are TRBV7-2 and TRBJ2-1, with D possibly being TRBD2 (5 bases). The V end was cut by 2 bases, the J end by 13 bases, with 15 bases between. Per the germline V gene, CDR1 is SGHTA and CDR2 is FQGNSA. The CDR3 contains 13 residues.

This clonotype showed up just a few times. The CDR3 here is CSASRLSRGITDTQYF. CDR3 sequence (DNA): TGCAGTGCTAGCCGCTTGAGCAGGGGGATAACAGATACGCAGTATTTT. The V call is TRBV20-1, the J call TRBJ2-3; 7 bases agree with TRBD1. Germline V gene data show CDR1 as DFQATT and CDR2 as SNEGSKA (reference sequence). The V and J ends lost 3 bases and 3 bases, in that order; junction bases with no gene match: 12. The CDR3 is 16 residues long.

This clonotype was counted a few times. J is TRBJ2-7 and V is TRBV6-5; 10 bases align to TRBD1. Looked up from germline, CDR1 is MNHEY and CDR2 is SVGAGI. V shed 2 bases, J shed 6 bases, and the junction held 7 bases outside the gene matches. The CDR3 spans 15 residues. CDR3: CASSYLTGGEPEQYF. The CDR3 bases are TGTGCCAGCAGTTACCTGACAGGGGGCGAACCCGAGCAGTACTTC.

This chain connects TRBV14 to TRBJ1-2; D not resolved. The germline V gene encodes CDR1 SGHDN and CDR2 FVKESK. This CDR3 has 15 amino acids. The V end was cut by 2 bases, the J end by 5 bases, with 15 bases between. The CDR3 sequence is CASSQKGNVPYGYTF. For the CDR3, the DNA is TGTGCCAGCAGCCAAAAGGGAAACGTACCATATGGCTACACCTTC.

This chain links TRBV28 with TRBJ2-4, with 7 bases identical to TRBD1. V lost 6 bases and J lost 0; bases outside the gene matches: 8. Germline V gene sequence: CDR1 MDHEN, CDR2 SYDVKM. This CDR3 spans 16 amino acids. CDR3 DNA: TGTGCCAGCAGGGCCGGGACAGCTCTAGCCAAAAACATTCAGTACTTC. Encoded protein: CASRAGTALAKNIQYF.

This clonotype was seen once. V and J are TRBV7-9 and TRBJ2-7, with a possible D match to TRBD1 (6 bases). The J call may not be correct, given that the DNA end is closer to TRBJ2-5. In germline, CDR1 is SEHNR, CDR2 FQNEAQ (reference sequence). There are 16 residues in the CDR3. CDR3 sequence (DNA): TGTGCCAGCAGCTTGAGGCAGGGGTCAACCCAAGAGACCCAGTACTTC. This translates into CASSLRQGSTQETQYF.

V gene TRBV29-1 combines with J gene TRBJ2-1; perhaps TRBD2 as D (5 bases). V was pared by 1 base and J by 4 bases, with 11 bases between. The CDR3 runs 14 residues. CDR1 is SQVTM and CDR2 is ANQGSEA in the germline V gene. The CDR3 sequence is CSVEGWTSYNEQFF. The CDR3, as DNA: TGCAGCGTTGAAGGCTGGACTTCTTACAATGAGCAGTTCTTC.

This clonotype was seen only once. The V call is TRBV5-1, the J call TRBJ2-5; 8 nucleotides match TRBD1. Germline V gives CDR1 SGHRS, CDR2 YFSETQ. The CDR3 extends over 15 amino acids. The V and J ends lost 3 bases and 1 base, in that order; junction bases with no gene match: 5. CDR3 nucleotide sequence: TGCGCCAGCAGCTCAACCGGGACAGGCCAAGAGACCCAGTACTTC. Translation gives CASSSTGTGQETQYF.

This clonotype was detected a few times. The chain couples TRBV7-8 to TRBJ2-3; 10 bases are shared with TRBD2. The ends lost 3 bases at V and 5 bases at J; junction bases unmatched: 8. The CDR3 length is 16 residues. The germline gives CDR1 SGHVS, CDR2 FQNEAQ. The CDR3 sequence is CASSFGLAAGGDTQYF. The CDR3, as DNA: TGTGCCAGCAGCTTCGGACTAGCGGCCGGGGGAGATACGCAGTATTTT.

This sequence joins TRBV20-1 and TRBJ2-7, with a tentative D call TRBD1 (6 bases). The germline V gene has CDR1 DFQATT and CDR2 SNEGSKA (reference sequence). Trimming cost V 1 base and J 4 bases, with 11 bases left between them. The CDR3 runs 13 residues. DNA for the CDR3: TGCAGTGCTAGAGCCAGGGGCCTGTACGAGCAGTACTTC. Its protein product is CSARARGLYEQYF.

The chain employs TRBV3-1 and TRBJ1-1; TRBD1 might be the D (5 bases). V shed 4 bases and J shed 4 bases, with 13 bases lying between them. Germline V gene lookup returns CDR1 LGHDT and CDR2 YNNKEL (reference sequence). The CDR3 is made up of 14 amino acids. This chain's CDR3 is CASSLRVGGTEAFF. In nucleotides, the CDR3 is TGTGCCAGCAGCCTCAGGGTGGGGGGCACTGAAGCTTTCTTT.

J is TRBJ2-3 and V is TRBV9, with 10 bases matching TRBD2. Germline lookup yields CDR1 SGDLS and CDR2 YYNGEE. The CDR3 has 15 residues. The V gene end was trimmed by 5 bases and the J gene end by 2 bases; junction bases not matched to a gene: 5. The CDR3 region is CASSPSGRVTDTQYF. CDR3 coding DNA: TGTGCCAGCAGTCCGAGCGGGAGGGTCACAGATACGCAGTATTTT.

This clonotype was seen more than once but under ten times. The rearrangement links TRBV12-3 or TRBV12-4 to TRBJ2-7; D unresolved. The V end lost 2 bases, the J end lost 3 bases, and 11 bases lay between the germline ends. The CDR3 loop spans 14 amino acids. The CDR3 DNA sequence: TGTGCCAGCAGTTTAAAGGGCCCTATCTACGAGCAGTACTTC. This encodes CASSLKGPIYEQYF.

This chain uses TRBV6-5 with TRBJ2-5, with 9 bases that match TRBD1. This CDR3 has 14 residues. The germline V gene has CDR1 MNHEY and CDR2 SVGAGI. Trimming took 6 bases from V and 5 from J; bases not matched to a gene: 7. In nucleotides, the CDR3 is TGTGCCAGCAGGAACAGGGGGCGCGGGGAGACCCAGTACTTC. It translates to CASRNRGRGETQYF.

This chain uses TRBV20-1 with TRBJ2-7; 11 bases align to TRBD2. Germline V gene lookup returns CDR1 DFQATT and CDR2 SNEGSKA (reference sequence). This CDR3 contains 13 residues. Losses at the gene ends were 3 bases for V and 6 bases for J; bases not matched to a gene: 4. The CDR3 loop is CSASILAGGEQYF. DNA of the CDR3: TGCAGTGCTAGTATTCTAGCGGGAGGCGAGCAGTACTTC.

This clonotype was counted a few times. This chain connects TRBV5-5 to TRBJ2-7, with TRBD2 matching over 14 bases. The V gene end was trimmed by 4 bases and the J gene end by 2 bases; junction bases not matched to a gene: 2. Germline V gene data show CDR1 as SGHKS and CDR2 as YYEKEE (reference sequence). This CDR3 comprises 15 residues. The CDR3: CASSGLAGGPYEQYF. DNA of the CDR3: TGTGCCAGCAGCGGACTAGCGGGAGGACCCTACGAGCAGTACTTC.

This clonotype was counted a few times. CDR3 sequence (DNA): TGTGCCAGCAGCTTAGACATAAGTGGCGACCCCAATGGCTACACCTTC. It specifies CASSLDISGDPNGYTF. This chain links TRBV7-8 with TRBJ1-2; no clear D. Looked up from germline, CDR1 is SGHVS and CDR2 is FQNEAQ. The V end lost 1 base, the J end lost 6 bases, and 18 bases lay between the germline ends. The CDR3 runs to 16 residues.

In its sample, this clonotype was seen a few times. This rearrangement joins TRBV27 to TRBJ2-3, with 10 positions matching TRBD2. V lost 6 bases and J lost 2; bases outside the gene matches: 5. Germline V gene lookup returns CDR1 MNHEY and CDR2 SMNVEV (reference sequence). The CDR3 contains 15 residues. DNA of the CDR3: TGTGCCAGCAGAATTAGCGGGAGGCTCACAGATACGCAGTATTTT. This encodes CASRISGRLTDTQYF.

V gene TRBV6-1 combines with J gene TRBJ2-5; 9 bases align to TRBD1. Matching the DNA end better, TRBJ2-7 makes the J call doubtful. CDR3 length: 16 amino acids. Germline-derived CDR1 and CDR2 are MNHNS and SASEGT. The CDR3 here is CASGKGQGSSVGEQYF. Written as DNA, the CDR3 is TGTGCCAGCGGAAAAGGACAGGGGTCGTCGGTGGGCGAGCAGTACTTC.

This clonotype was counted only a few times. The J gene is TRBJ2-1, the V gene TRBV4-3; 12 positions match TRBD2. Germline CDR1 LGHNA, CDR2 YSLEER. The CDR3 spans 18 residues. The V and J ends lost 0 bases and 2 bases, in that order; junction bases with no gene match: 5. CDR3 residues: CASSQDRASGRAYNEQFF. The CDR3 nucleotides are TGCGCCAGCAGCCAAGATCGGGCTAGCGGGAGGGCCTACAATGAGCAGTTCTTC.

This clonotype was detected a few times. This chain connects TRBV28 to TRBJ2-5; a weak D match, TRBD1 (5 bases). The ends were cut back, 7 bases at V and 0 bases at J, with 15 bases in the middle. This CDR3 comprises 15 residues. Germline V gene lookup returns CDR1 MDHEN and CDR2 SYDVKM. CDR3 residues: CASKTPRDNQETQYF. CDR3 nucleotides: TGTGCCAGCAAAACCCCCAGGGATAACCAAGAGACCCAGTACTTC. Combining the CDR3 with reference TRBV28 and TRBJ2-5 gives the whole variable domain DVKVTQSSRYLVKRTGEKVFLECVQDMDHENMFWYRQDPGLGLRLIYFSYDVKMKEKGDIPEGYSVSREKKERFSLILESASTNQTSMYLCASKTPRDNQETQYFGPGTRLLVL.

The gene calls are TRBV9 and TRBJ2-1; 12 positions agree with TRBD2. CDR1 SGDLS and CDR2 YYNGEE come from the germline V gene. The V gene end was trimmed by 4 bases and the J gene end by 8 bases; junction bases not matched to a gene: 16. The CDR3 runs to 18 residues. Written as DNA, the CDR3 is TGTGCCAGCAGCCCGAACTCCCGACTAGCGGGAGAGGTTGATGAGCAGTTCTTC. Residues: CASSPNSRLAGEVDEQFF.

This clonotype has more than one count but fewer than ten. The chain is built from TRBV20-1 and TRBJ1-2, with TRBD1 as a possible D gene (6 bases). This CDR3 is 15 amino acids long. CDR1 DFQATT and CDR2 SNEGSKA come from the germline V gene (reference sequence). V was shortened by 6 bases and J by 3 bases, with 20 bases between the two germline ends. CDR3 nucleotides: TGCAGTGCGCCGGAAGGAGGGGGTGGCGACTATGGCTACACCTTC. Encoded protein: CSAPEGGGGDYGYTF.

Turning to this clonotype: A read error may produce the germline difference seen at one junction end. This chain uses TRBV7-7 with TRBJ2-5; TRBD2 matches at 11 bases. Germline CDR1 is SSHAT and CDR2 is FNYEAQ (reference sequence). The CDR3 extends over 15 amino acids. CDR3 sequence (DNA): TGTGCTAGCAGCCAGGGACTAGCGGACCAAGAGACCCAGTACTTC. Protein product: CASSQGLADQETQYF.